These T cell receptor beta chains were read from a single sample in a study of blood T cell repertoires in COVID-19. Produced via immunoSEQ multiplex PCR; TCRdb's table is partial and in-frame only. This table holds about 120,000 clones, 90% found once. Sequences were obtained from peripheral blood. Receptors were obtained from an older woman with COVID-19, enrolled during active disease. Each CDR3 is given with its conserved first and last residue. The D gene is left open where the match is weak. Clone sizes are given selectively: once, few, many, or a class where the clone is expanded.

j_call clone_size v_call d_call cdr3_nt cdr3_aa
TRBJ1-5 - TRBV4-1 TRBD1 TGCGCCAGCAGCCAAGGGGACAGATTCGCCCGGAGCAATCAGCCCCAGCATTTT CASSQGDRFARSNQPQHF
TRBJ1-2 - TRBV2 - TGTGCCAGCCATAAGGGGGTTGGCTACACCTTC CASHKGVGYTF
TRBJ2-7 few TRBV11-1 - TGTGCCAGCAGCTTGACCGGACACGGCTCCTACGAGCAGTACTTC CASSLTGHGSYEQYF
TRBJ1-2 - TRBV19 TRBD1 TGTGCCAGTAGTGAGGCAGGGGGCGGCTACACCTTC CASSEAGGGYTF
TRBJ2-6 - TRBV2 TRBD1 TGTGCCAGCAGGGAAAGGACCGGGACAGGGTACTCTGGGGCCAACGTCCTGACTTTC CASRERTGTGYSGANVLTF
TRBJ1-5 - TRBV19 - TGTGCCAGTAGTCAGTCGAGCAATCAGCCCCAGCATTTT CASSQSSNQPQHF
TRBJ2-1 - TRBV11-3 TRBD1 TGTGCCAGCAGCTTAGAACAGGGGTCCTACAATGAGCAGTTCTTC CASSLEQGSYNEQFF
TRBJ2-7 - TRBV7-2 - TGTGCCAGCAGTTATGGACAGCATTACGAGCAGTACTTC CASSYGQHYEQYF
TRBJ1-1 few TRBV6-5 - TGTGCCAGCAGTTACACACAAAACACTGAAGCTTTCTTT CASSYTQNTEAFF
TRBJ1-2 - TRBV9 TRBD1 TGTGCCAGCAGCGTCGGACAGGGGCACTATGGCTACACCTTC CASSVGQGHYGYTF
TRBJ2-2 - TRBV7-2 - TGTGCCACTCGACGCCCCGGGACACCTAACACCGGGGAGCTGTTTTTT CATRRPGTPNTGELFF
TRBJ2-7 - TRBV5-6 - TGTGCCAGCAGCTTTCTTAGGGGGATCTACGAGCAGTACTTC CASSFLRGIYEQYF
TRBJ2-5 - TRBV5-1 - TGCGCCAGCACCCTTCAAGGGGGCCAAGAGACCCAGTACTTC CASTLQGGQETQYF
TRBJ1-3 - TRBV5-8 - TGTGCCAGCAACAAACAGGCTAGCTCTGGAAACACCATATATTTT CASNKQASSGNTIYF
TRBJ2-1 - TRBV19 TRBD1 TGTGCCAGTAGTGGAAACAGGGGACGCCTTATGAATGAGCAGTTCTTC CASSGNRGRLMNEQFF
TRBJ2-3 - TRBV4-2 TRBD2 TGTGCCAGCAGCCAAGACACCGGGGGGGGCGCAGATACGCAGTATTTT CASSQDTGGGADTQYF
TRBJ1-3 - TRBV6-5 - TGTGCCAGCAGTTCCGACAGCTCTGGAAACACCATATATTTT CASSSDSSGNTIYF
TRBJ2-7 - TRBV20-1 - TGCAGTGCTGGGGGGAGCCACGAGCAGTACTTC CSAGGSHEQYF
TRBJ1-1 - TRBV30 - TGTGCCTGGAGAGCTGGTCAGGGGATAACTGAAGCTTTCTTT CAWRAGQGITEAFF
TRBJ1-1 once TRBV7-2 - TGTGCCAGCAGCTCCAGGGCATTGAACACTGAAGCTTTCTTT CASSSRALNTEAFF
TRBJ2-2 - TRBV10-3 TRBD2 TGTGCCATCAGTGAGTCGGGGACTATCACCGGGGAGCTGTTTTTT CAISESGTITGELFF
TRBJ2-5 once TRBV12-3/TRBV12-4 TRBD2 TGTGCCAGCAGTTTGCGGGGGGGAGAGACCCAGTACTTC CASSLRGGETQYF
TRBJ1-1 - TRBV20-1 - TGCAGTGCTAGTACAGGGTGGGGAAGAACTGAAGCTTTCTTT CSASTGWGRTEAFF
TRBJ2-1 - TRBV6-2/TRBV6-3 TRBD1 TGTGCCAGCAGTTACTCGAGACAGGGGGCGAGGAATGAGCAGTTCTTC CASSYSRQGARNEQFF
TRBJ1-6 - TRBV2 - TGTGCCAGCAGTGCTGGGGGGAGGCAGAGATATAATTCACCCCTCCACTTT CASSAGGRQRYNSPLHF
TRBJ2-3 - TRBV29-1 - TGCAGCGTTGTCGGCAGCGAAAATTGGCTTAGCACAGATACGCAGTATTTT CSVVGSENWLSTDTQYF
TRBJ1-4 - TRBV18 - TGTGCCAGCTCACCATTGACAGATGAAAAACTGTTTTTT CASSPLTDEKLFF
TRBJ2-3 - TRBV7-3 TRBD1 TGTGCCAGCAGCTCGGGACAGGGAACAGATACGCAGTATTTT CASSSGQGTDTQYF
TRBJ1-1 - TRBV20-1 - TGCAGTGCCCAGATCCTTGAAGCTTTCTTT CSAQILEAFF
TRBJ2-1 - TRBV18 TRBD2 TGTGCCAGCTCACCACGAAGACTAGCGGGGGGGGTCAATGAGCAGTTCTTC CASSPRRLAGGVNEQFF
TRBJ1-1 few TRBV20-1 TRBD1 TGCAGTGCTAGTGACAGGGCGAACACTGAAGCTTTCTTT CSASDRANTEAFF
TRBJ2-1 - TRBV19 - TGTGCCAGTGCGGACAGATACAATGAGCAGTTCTTC CASADRYNEQFF
TRBJ2-1 - TRBV18 TRBD1 TGTGCCAGCTCAGCTACGGGACAGGTTCCCTCCAATGAGCAGTTCTTC CASSATGQVPSNEQFF
TRBJ2-3 - TRBV7-2 - TGTGCCAGCAGCAACGGTCCAATGGATACGCAGTATTTT CASSNGPMDTQYF
TRBJ2-1 - TRBV29-1 TRBD2 TGCAGCGTACTTAGCGGGGGGGCATATGAGCAGTTCTTC CSVLSGGAYEQFF
TRBJ2-2 - TRBV4-3 - TGCGCCAGCAGCCAAGAGCCAGGGGTGAACACCGGGGAGCTGTTTTTT CASSQEPGVNTGELFF
TRBJ2-5 - TRBV3-1/TRBV3-2 TRBD1 TGTGCCAGCAGCCAAGATCGGGCAGGGGGATTACAAGAGACCCAGTACTTC CASSQDRAGGLQETQYF
TRBJ1-2 - TRBV3-1/TRBV3-2 - TGTGCCAGCAGCCAAGTGGGGGGGGGACCCCTAGGCTACACCTTC CASSQVGGGPLGYTF
TRBJ1-2 - TRBV12-2 - TGTGCAAGTCGCTTAGAATGGACAGGGGAAGTCGACTATGGCTACACCTTC CASRLEWTGEVDYGYTF
TRBJ2-5 - TRBV4-2 TRBD2 TGTGCCAGCAGCCAGGGGAGGGGTCAGATACTCATAGAAGGGACCCAGTACTTC CASSQGRGQILIEGTQYF
TRBJ2-1 - TRBV9 - TGTGCCAGCAGCGTAGGAGGGGGGGTATACAATGAGCAGTTCTTC CASSVGGGVYNEQFF
TRBJ2-3 - TRBV7-8 TRBD1 TGTGCCAGCAGCTTAGAGGAGACAGGGGGCATAGATACGCAGTATTTT CASSLEETGGIDTQYF
TRBJ1-6 - TRBV6-4 TRBD1 TGTGCCAGCAGTGAGCGGACAGGGTTAAGGACACCCCTCCACTTT CASSERTGLRTPLHF
TRBJ2-1 - TRBV7-3 - TGTGCCAGCAGCTTACTGAGCGGTCGGGAGCAGTTCTTC CASSLLSGREQFF